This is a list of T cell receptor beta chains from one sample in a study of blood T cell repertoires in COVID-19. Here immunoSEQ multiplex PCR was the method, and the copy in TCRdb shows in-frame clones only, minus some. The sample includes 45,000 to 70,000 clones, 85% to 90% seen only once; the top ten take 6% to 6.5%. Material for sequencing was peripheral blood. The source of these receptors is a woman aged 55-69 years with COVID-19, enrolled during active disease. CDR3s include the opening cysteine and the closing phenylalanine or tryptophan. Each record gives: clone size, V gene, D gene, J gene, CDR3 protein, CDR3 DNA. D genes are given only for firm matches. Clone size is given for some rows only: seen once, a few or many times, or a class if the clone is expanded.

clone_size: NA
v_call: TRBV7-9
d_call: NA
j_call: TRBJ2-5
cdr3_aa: CASSPLQETQYF
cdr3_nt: TGTGCCAGCAGCCCCCTCCAAGAGACCCAGTACTTC

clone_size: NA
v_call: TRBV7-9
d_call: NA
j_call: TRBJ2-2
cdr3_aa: CASSWASDGTGELFF
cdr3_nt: TGTGCCAGCAGCTGGGCTAGCGACGGCACCGGGGAGCTGTTTTTT

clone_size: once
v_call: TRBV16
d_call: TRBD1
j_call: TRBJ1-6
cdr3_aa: CASSPGQISPLHF
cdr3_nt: TGTGCCAGCAGCCCGGGACAGATTTCACCCCTCCACTTT

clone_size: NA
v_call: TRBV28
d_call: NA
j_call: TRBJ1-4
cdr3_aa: CASRLGGGGEKLFF
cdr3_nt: TGTGCCAGCAGATTGGGGGGGGGTGGGGAAAAACTGTTTTTT

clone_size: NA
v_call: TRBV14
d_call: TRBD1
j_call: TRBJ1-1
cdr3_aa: CASSQTQGANTEAFF
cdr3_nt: TGTGCCAGCAGCCAAACGCAGGGGGCCAACACTGAAGCTTTCTTT

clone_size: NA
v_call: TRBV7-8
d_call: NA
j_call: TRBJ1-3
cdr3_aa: CASSLAIPGPGNTIYF
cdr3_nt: TGTGCCAGCAGCTTAGCCATTCCAGGGCCTGGAAACACCATATATTTT

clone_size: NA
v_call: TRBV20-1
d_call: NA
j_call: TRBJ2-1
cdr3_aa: CSASEVAEQFF
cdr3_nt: TGCAGTGCTAGTGAGGTTGCGGAGCAGTTCTTC

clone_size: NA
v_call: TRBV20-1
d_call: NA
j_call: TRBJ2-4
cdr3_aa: CSASALFPGNIQYF
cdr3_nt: TGCAGTGCTAGTGCCCTCTTCCCCGGGAACATTCAGTACTTC

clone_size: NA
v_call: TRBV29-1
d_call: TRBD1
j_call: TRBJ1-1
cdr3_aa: CSVRQGMNTEAFF
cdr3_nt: TGCAGCGTACGACAGGGTATGAACACTGAAGCTTTCTTT

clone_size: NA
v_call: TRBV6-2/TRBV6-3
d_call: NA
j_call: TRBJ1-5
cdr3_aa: CASSPQLFGNQPQHF
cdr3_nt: TGTGCCAGCAGTCCACAGCTTTTTGGCAATCAGCCCCAGCATTTT

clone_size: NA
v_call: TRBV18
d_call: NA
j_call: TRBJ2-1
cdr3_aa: CASSPSLSSYNEQFF
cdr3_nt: TGTGCCAGCTCACCTAGCCTCAGCTCCTACAATGAGCAGTTCTTC

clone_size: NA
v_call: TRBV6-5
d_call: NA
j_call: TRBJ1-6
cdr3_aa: CASLNRESYNSPLHF
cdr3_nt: TGTGCCAGCCTCAACAGGGAGTCCTATAATTCACCCCTCCACTTT

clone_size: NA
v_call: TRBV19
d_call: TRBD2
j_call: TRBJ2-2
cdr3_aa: CASRTSGRATGELFF
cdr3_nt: TGTGCCAGTAGGACTAGCGGGAGAGCCACCGGGGAGCTGTTTTTT

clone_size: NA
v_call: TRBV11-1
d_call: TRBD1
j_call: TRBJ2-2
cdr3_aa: CASSPGTGWTGELFF
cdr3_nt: TGTGCCAGCAGCCCGGGGACAGGGTGGACCGGGGAGCTGTTTTTT

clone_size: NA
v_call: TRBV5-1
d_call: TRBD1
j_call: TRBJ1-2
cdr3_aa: CASSLPTGEPNYGYTF
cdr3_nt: TGCGCCAGCAGCTTGCCAACAGGGGAACCTAACTATGGCTACACCTTC

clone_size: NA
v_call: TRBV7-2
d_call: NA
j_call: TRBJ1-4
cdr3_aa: CASSLVAWATNEKLFF
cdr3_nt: TGTGCCAGCAGCTTAGTAGCCTGGGCAACTAATGAAAAACTGTTTTTT

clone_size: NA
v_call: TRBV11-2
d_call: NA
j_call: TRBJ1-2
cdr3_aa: CASSPSDSTNYGYTF
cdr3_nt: TGTGCCAGCAGCCCATCGGACAGCACTAACTATGGCTACACCTTC

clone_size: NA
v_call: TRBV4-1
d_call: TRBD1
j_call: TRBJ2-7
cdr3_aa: CASSHADRALYEQYF
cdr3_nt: TGCGCCAGCAGCCACGCAGACAGGGCTCTATACGAGCAGTACTTC

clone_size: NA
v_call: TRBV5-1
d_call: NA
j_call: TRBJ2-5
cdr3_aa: CASSPLNQGRRETQYF
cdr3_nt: TGCGCCAGCAGCCCATTAAACCAGGGGCGGAGAGAGACCCAGTACTTC

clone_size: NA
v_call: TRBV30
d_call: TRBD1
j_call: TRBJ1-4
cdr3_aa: CAWSSTGTIYEKLFF
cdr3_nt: TGTGCCTGGAGTTCGACAGGGACAATTTATGAAAAACTGTTTTTT

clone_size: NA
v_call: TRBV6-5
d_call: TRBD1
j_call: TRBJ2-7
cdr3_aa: CASSYSARGPGEQYF
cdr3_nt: TGTGCCAGCAGTTACTCTGCCAGGGGGCCTGGAGAGCAGTACTTC

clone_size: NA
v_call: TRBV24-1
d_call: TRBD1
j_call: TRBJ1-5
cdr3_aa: CATSETGGQGNQPQHF
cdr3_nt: TGTGCCACCAGTGAGACAGGGGGCCAGGGCAATCAGCCCCAGCATTTT

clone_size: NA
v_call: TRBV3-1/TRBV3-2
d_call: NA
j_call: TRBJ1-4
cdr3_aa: CASSQDIQGVEKLFF
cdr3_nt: TGTGCCAGCAGCCAAGACATCCAGGGTGTCGAAAAACTGTTTTTT

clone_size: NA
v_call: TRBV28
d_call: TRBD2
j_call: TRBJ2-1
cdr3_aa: CASSLATSGGYNEQFF
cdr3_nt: TGTGCCAGCAGTTTAGCGACTAGCGGGGGCTACAATGAGCAGTTCTTC

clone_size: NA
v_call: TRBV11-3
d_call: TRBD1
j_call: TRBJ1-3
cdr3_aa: CASSAGQGGNTIYF
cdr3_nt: TGTGCCAGCAGCGCGGGACAGGGAGGAAACACCATATATTTT

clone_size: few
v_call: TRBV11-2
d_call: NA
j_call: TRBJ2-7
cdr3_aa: CASSRTYEQYF
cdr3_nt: TGTGCCAGCAGCCGAACTTACGAGCAGTACTTC

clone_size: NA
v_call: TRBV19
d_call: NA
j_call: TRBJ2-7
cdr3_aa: CASSIAVTGRHYEQYF
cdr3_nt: TGTGCCAGTAGTATAGCGGTTACAGGGCGTCACTACGAGCAGTACTTC

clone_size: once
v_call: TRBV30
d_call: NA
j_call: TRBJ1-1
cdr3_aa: CAWSIGGNTEAFF
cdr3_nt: TGTGCCTGGAGCATAGGGGGGAACACTGAAGCTTTCTTT

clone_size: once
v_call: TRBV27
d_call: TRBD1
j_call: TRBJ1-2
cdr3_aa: CASSQDRGHSSYGYTF
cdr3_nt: TGTGCCAGCAGTCAAGACAGGGGGCATTCCTCGTATGGCTACACCTTC

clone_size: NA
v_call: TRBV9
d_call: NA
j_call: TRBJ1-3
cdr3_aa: CASSVVGQGNTIYF
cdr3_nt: TGTGCCAGCAGCGTAGTGGGACAAGGAAACACCATATATTTT

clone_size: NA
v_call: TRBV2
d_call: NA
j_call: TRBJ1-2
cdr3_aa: CASSEEGRLGGYTF
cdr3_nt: TGTGCCAGCAGTGAAGAAGGGAGACTCGGGGGCTACACCTTC

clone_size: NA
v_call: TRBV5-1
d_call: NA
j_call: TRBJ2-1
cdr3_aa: CASSPTGEGEQFF
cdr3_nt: TGCGCCAGCAGCCCGACAGGGGAGGGTGAGCAGTTCTTC

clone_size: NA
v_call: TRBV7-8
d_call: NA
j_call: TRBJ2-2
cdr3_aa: CASSLVAGGELFF
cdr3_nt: TGTGCCAGCAGCTTAGTGGCGGGCGGGGAGCTGTTTTTT

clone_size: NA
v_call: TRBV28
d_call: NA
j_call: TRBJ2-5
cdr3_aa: CASSSWPQRETQYF
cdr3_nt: TGTGCCAGCAGTTCTTGGCCCCAGAGGGAGACCCAGTACTTC

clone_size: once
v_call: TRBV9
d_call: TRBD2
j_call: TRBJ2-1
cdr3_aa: CASSGASGRAYNEQFF
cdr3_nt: TGTGCCAGCAGCGGTGCTAGCGGGAGGGCCTACAATGAGCAGTTCTTC

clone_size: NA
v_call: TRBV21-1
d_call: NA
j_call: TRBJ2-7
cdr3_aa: CAVEGAEYEQYF
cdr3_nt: TGTGCAGTCGAGGGGGCTGAATACGAGCAGTACTTC

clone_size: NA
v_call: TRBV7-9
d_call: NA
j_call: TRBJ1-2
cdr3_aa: CASSLDRGRSGYTF
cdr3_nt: TGTGCCAGCAGCCTCGATAGGGGCCGGTCCGGCTACACCTTC

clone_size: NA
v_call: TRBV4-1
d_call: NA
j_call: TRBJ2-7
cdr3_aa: CASSQEYSPYEQYF
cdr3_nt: TGCGCCAGCAGCCAAGAGTATTCCCCCTACGAGCAGTACTTC

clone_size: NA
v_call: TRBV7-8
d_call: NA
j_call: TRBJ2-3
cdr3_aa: CASSVKLDTQYF
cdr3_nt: TGTGCCAGCAGCGTTAAGCTAGATACGCAGTATTTT

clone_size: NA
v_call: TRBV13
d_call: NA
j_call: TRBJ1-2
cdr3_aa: CASSLRDNYGYTF
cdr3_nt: TGTGCCAGCAGCTTAAGAGATAACTATGGCTACACCTTC

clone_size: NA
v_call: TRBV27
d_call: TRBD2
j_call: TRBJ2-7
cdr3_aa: CASSLWTSGRSEQYF
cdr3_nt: TGTGCCAGCAGTTTGTGGACTAGCGGGAGAAGCGAGCAGTACTTC

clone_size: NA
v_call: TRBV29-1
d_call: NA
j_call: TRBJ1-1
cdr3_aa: CSCFLVAELMNTEAFF
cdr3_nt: NA

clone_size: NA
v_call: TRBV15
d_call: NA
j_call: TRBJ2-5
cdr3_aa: CAVGGPNHQETQYF
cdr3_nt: TGTGCCGTCGGGGGACCGAACCACCAAGAGACCCAGTACTTC

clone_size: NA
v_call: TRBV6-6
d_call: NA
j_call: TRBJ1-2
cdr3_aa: CASSLLQLYGYTF
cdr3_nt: TGTGCCAGCAGTTTGTTACAGCTCTATGGCTACACCTTC

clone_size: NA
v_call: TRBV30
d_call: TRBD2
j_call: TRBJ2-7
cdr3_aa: CAWRYGVAGGNEQYF
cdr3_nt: TGTGCCTGGAGGTACGGGGTAGCGGGAGGAAACGAGCAGTACTTC

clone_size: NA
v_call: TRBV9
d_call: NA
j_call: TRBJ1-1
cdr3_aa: CASSDERGASGEAFF
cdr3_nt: TGTGCCAGCAGCGATGAACGGGGGGCCTCCGGTGAAGCTTTCTTT

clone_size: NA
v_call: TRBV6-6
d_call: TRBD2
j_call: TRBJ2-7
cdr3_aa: CASRNAGTSNEQYF
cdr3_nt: TGTGCCAGCAGAAACGCCGGGACTAGTAACGAGCAGTACTTC

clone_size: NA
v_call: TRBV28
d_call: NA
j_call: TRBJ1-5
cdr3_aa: CASSPAGGSNQPQHF
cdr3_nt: TGTGCCAGCAGTCCCGCGGGGGGGAGCAATCAGCCCCAGCATTTT

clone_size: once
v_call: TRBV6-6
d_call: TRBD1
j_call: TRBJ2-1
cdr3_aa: CASSYTGTGAANEQFF
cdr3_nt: TGTGCCAGCAGCTACACCGGGACAGGGGCGGCCAATGAGCAGTTCTTC

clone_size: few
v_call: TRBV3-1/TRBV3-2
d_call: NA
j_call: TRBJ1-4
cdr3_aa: CASSQDPGDAEKLFF
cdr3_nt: TGTGCCAGCAGCCAAGATCCCGGGGATGCTGAAAAACTGTTTTTT

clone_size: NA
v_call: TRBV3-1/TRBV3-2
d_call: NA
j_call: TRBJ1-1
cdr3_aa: CASTPPAGQGNTEAFF
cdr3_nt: TGTGCCAGCACCCCCCCCGCCGGGCAGGGGAACACTGAAGCTTTCTTT

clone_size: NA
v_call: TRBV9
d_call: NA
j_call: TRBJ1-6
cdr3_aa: CASRGGQNNSPLHF
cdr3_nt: TGTGCCAGCAGGGGCGGACAGAATAATTCACCCCTCCACTTT

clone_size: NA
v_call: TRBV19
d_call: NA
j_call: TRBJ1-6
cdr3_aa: CASTRTGISPLHF
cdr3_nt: TGTGCCAGTACGAGAACAGGGATTTCACCCCTCCACTTT